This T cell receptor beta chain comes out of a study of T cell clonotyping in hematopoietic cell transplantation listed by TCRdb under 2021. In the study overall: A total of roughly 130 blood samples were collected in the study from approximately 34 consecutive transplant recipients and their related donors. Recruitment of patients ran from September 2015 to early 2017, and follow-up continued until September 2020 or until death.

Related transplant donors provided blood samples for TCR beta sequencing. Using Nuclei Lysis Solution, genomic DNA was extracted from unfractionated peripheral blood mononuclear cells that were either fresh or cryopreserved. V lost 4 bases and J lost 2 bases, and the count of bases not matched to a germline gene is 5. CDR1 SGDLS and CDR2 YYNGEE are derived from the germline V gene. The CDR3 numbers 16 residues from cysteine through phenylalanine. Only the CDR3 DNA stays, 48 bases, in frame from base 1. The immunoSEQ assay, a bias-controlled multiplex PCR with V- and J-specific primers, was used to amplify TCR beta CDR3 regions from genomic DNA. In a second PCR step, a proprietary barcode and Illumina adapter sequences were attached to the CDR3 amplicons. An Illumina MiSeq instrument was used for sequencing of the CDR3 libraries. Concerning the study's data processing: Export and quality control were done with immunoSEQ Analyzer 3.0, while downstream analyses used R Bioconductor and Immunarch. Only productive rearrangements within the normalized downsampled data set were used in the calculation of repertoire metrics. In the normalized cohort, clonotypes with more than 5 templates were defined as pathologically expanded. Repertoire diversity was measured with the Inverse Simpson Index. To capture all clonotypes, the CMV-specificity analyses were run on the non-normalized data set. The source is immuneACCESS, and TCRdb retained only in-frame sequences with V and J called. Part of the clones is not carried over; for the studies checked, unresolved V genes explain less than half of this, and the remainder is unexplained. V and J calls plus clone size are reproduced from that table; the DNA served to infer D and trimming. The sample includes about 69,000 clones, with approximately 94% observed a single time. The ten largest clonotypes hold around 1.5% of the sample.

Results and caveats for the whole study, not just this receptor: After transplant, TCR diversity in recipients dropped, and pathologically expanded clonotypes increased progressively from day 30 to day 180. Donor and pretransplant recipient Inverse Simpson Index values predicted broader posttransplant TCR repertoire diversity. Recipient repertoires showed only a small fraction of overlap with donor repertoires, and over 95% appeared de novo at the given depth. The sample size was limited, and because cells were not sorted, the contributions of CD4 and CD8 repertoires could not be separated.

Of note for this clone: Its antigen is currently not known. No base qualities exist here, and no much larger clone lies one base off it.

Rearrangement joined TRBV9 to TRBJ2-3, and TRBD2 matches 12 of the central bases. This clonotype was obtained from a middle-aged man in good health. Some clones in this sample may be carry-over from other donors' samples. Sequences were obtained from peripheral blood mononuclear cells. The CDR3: CASSLGTSGFTDTQYF. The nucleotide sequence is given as TGTGCCAGCAGCCTAGGGACTAGCGGGTTCACAGATACGCAGTATTTT.